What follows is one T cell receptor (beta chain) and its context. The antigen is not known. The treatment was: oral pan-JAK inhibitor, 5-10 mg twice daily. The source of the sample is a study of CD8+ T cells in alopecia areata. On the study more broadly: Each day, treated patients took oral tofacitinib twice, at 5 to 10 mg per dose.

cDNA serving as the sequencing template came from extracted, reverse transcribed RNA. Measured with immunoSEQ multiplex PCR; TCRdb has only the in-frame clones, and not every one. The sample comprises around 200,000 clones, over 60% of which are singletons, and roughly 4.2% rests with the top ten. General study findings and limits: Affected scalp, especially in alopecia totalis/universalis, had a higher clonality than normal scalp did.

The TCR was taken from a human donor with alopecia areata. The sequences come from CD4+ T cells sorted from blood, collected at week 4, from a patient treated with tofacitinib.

CDR3 protein: CAINSGYQETQYF. In nucleotides, the CDR3 is TGTGCCATCAATTCGGGGTACCAAGAGACCCAGTACTTC. V is TRBV10-3 and J is TRBJ2-5; maybe TRBD2 (5 bases). V was cut by 7 bases and J by 0 bases, with 9 bases left in between. Germline V gene lookup returns CDR1 ENHRY and CDR2 SYGVKD. The CDR3 is made up of 13 amino acids.